This TCR beta chain appears in the sequencing data of a study of follicular helper T cells after annual influenza vaccination. Regarding this clone: Antigen: not known.

TCRdb's table, derived via immunoSEQ multiplex PCR, lists solely in-frame clones and lacks some. The repertoire holds 27,000 or so clones, with roughly 80% as singletons. Sample time point: 2014-2015 season, pre-vaccination. Donors were community-dwelling with no influenza vaccine in the prior 6 months. Overall study results and limits: ICOS-CD38- cTfh most often held earlier Day 7 ICOS+CD38+ clones. ICOS+CD38+ cTfh clonality tracked population frequency, and its change tracked circulating plasmablast change. Just roughly 9.5-20% of cells analyzed had recovered productive TCRB sequences.

This CDR3 region has 14 residues. Germline V CDR1 and CDR2: SGHNT, YYREEE (reference sequence). The junction had 6 bases not matched to a gene; V was cut back by 3 bases and J by 5 bases. This receptor was obtained from an adult who received the influenza vaccine. The source material was CXCR5+ CD38- circulating T follicular helper cells from blood, sampled on the day of influenza vaccination. Stated subset: circulating Tfh, non-naive CD4+CXCR5+PD-1+ (ICOS+CD38+ or ICOS-CD38-). The chain carries TRBV5-4 and TRBJ2-5; TRBD2 aligns across 8 bases. This CDR3 is CASSSAGGRETQYF. The DNA of the CDR3 is TGTGCCAGCAGCTCCGCGGGGGGTCGGGAGACCCAGTACTTC.